The next 30 T cell receptor beta chains were all read from a single sample in a study of vaccination and CD4 T cells after COVID-19. No antigen is known for these receptors. An Oncomine TCR Beta short-read assay was used to sequence the DNA from cultured CD4+ T cells. TCRdb reprocessed the PCR reads with MiXCR, giving one entry per CDR3 protein. The table records nearly 20,000 distinct CDR3 sequences, over 60% of them present only once. Treatment noted: roughly ten-day PBMC culture with coronavirus spike peptide pools or control peptides (ViraFEST assay). This specimen was CD4+ T cells from blood, cultured in vitro, taken after SARS-CoV-2 vaccination. These receptors originate from a human donor who received a COVID-19 vaccine.

The chain uses TRBV15 and TRBJ2-2, with no clear D. The length of the CDR3 is 16 residues. Germline loops: CDR1 LNHNV, CDR2 YYDKDF (reference sequence). V gave up 1 base and J gave up 1 base, with 10 bases separating them. The DNA of the CDR3 is TGTGCCACCAGCAGAGTTCCTCTCGGGAACACCGGGGAGCTGTTTTTT. Translating gives CATSRVPLGNTGELFF.

This clonotype was observed a handful of times. The chain joins TRBV6-1 to TRBJ2-5, with D tentatively TRBD2 (5 bases). Trimming pared 0 bases from V and 7 bases from J, leaving 12 bases between. Germline CDR1 reads MNHNS; CDR2 reads SASEGT. CDR3 size: 14 residues. CDR3 DNA sequence: TGTGCCAGCAGTGAAGCTAGAGGGTTCGGGACCCAGTACTTC. Its protein product is CASSEARGFGTQYF.

This chain joins TRBV10-1 and TRBJ1-2, with a weak D call TRBD1 (6 bases). CDR3 size: 14 residues. V lost 3 bases to trimming and J lost 4 bases, with 12 bases between them. Germline V CDR1 and CDR2: WNHNN, SYGVQD (reference sequence). As DNA, the CDR3 is TGCGCCAGCAGTGAATCCGGCAGGGGCTATGGCTACACCTTC. Translated, it gives CASSESGRGYGYTF.

The chain employs TRBV2 and TRBJ2-7; D perhaps matches TRBD1 (5 bases). The CDR3 runs to 14 residues. Germline V CDR1 and CDR2: SNHLY, FYNNEI. Trimming removed 4 bases from V and 6 bases from J, with 16 bases in between. DNA for the CDR3: TGTGCCAGCAGTGTCCCAGGGTCGCTATCCGAGCAGTACTTC. Translation gives CASSVPGSLSEQYF.

This chain uses TRBV27 with TRBJ1-2; D is uncertain. Per the germline V gene, CDR1 is MNHEY and CDR2 is SMNVEV (reference sequence). Trimming removed 2 bases from V and 2 bases from J, with 9 bases in between. The CDR3 is made up of 14 amino acids. CDR3 amino acids: CASSLTVGNYGYTF. The CDR3 region has the DNA TGTGCCAGCAGTTTAACGGTGGGGAACTATGGCTACACCTTC.

The genes are TRBV12-3 or TRBV12-4 and TRBJ2-7; 9 bases match TRBD1. The J segment lost 5 bases and the V segment lost 6 bases, leaving 8 bases of the junction unmatched. The CDR3 runs 14 residues. CDR3 region: CASSRPGTGNEQYF. The CDR3 nucleotides are TGTGCCAGCAGCCGTCCCGGGACAGGGAACGAGCAGTACTTC.

V gene TRBV7-9 combines with J gene TRBJ1-6, with 8 bases aligning to TRBD1. CDR1 SEHNR and CDR2 FQNEAQ come from the germline V gene (reference sequence). The CDR3 is 14 residues long. The J segment lost 5 bases and the V segment lost 6 bases, leaving 3 bases of the junction unmatched. CDR3 sequence reads: CASRGTGDNSPLHF. The CDR3 coding sequence is TGTGCCAGCAGGGGGACAGGCGATAATTCACCCCTCCACTTT.

This chain connects TRBV9 to TRBJ2-3, with 7 bases aligning to TRBD1. J gave up 1 base and V 2 bases, and 1 base lay outside the gene matches. CDR1 is SGDLS and CDR2 is YYNGEE in the germline V gene. The CDR3 extends over 14 amino acids. The CDR3 is CASSVGTGTDTQYF. CDR3 bases: TGTGCCAGCAGCGTCGGGACAGGCACAGATACGCAGTATTTT.

In DNA form, the CDR3 reads TGCAGTGCCAGGCGCTCTGGAAACACCATATATTTT. Encoded protein: CSARRSGNTIYF. This chain uses TRBV20-1 with TRBJ1-3; no clear D gene. The V gene's germline CDR1 is DFQATT and CDR2 SNEGSKA (reference sequence). V was clipped by 6 bases and J by 0 bases, with 6 bases between them. This CDR3 is built from 12 residues.

This chain links TRBV6-5 with TRBJ2-5; D might be TRBD2 (6 bases). Trimming removed 2 bases at V and 2 bases at J, with 15 bases between. The CDR3 runs to 16 residues. Germline CDR1 reads MNHEY; CDR2 reads SVGAGI. In DNA, the CDR3 is TGTGCCAGCAGTTACACGGGTCGGGGGAGACAAGAGACCCAGTACTTC. Translation gives CASSYTGRGRQETQYF.

The chain employs TRBV27 and TRBJ1-2, with 7 bases lining up with TRBD1. J lost 8 bases, V lost 0 bases, and 9 bases had no gene match. This CDR3 region has 15 residues. Germline V CDR1 and CDR2: MNHEY, SMNVEV (reference sequence). The CDR3 DNA follows: TGTGCCAGCAGTTTATCGCTACAGGGGACCGGCGGCTACACCTTC. Translating gives CASSLSLQGTGGYTF.

The chain couples TRBV5-6 to TRBJ1-2; D uncertain. The germline gives CDR1 SGHDT, CDR2 YYEEEE. CDR3 length: 14 residues. V lost 0 bases and J lost 3, with 9 bases in between. CDR3 bases: TGTGCCAGCAGCTTGGGGCCCGGGGACTATGGCTACACCTTC. Translation: CASSLGPGDYGYTF. The full variable domain, its missing parts supplied by reference TRBV5-6 and TRBJ1-2, is DAGVTQSPTHLIKTRGQQVTLRCSPKSGHDTVSWYQQALGQGPQFIFQYYEEEERQRGNFPDRFSGHQFPNYSSELNVNALLLGDSALYLCASSLGPGDYGYTFGSGTRLTVV.

This clonotype has just a few counts. The chain joins TRBV6-1 to TRBJ1-6; D unresolved. CDR3 length: 15 residues. Trimming removed 2 bases from V and 5 bases from J, with 10 bases in between. The germline V gene encodes CDR1 MNHNS and CDR2 SASEGT. CDR3 DNA: TGTGCCAGCAGTGAATTTGGGGTAAATAATTCACCCCTCCACTTT. It translates to CASSEFGVNNSPLHF.

The gene calls are TRBV6-1 and TRBJ2-3; 11 nucleotides line up with TRBD2. This CDR3 contains 16 residues. The germline V gene encodes CDR1 MNHNS and CDR2 SASEGT. After removal of 4 bases from V and 5 bases from J, the junction contained 8 bases not matched to a gene. The CDR3 loop reads CASSGVAGGRRDTQYF. The DNA for the CDR3 is TGTGCCAGCAGTGGAGTAGCGGGGGGGCGGAGAGATACGCAGTATTTT.

The rearrangement links TRBV30 to TRBJ1-2; possible D gene TRBD1, 5 bases. Germline assignment: CDR1 GTSNPN and CDR2 SVGIG (reference sequence). V lost 2 bases and J lost 8, with 9 bases in between. This CDR3 spans 11 amino acids. CDR3 sequence (DNA): TGTGCCTGGAGTCGGGGGACGGGCTACACCTTC. Translation: CAWSRGTGYTF.

The rearrangement joins TRBV30 to TRBJ1-1; perhaps TRBD1 as D (5 bases). CDR1 and CDR2 (germline): GTSNPN, SVGIG (reference sequence). The CDR3 runs to 13 residues. V was pared by 0 bases and J by 1 base, with 6 bases between. CDR3 region: CAWSVQGNTEAFF. The CDR3 nucleotides read TGTGCCTGGAGTGTTCAGGGGAACACTGAAGCTTTCTTT.

V is TRBV5-1 and J is TRBJ1-1, with 7 nucleotides matching TRBD1. V trimming: 5 bases; J trimming: 4 bases; junction bases outside the gene matches: 5. The germline V gene has CDR1 SGHRS and CDR2 YFSETQ. The CDR3 extends over 13 amino acids. CDR3 region: CASSRPGGTEAFF. CDR3 DNA: TGCGCCAGCAGTCGTCCAGGGGGCACTGAAGCTTTCTTT. The full variable domain, in which reference TRBV5-1 and TRBJ1-1 provide the parts outside the CDR3, is KAGVTQTPRYLIKTRGQQVTLSCSPISGHRSVSWYQQTPGQGLQFLFEYFSETQRNKGNFPGRFSGRQFSNSRSEMNVSTLELGDSALYLCASSRPGGTEAFFGQGTRLTVV.

This chain joins TRBV15 and TRBJ1-1, with 7 bases that match TRBD1. The CDR3 has 13 amino acids. Germline loops: CDR1 LNHNV, CDR2 YYDKDF (reference sequence). V was pared by 8 bases and J by 1 base, with 4 bases of the junction left unmatched. The CDR3 coding sequence is TGTGCCACCGCCCAGGGGGAGAACACTGAAGCTTTCTTT. This gives the protein CATAQGENTEAFF. Looking up the rest from reference TRBV15 and TRBJ1-1 gives the full variable domain: DAMVIQNPRYQVTQFGKPVTLSCSQTLNHNVMYWYQQKSSQAPKLLFHYYDKDFNNEADTPDNFQSRRPNTSFCFLDIRSPGLGDTAMYLCATAQGENTEAFFGQGTRLTVV.

The chain carries TRBV5-3 and TRBJ1-2; D is unclear. TRBV5-3 qualifies as an ORF whose function is uncertain. This CDR3 has 14 amino acids. Trimming removed 0 bases from V and 8 bases from J, with 14 bases in between. CDR3 DNA sequence: TGTGCCAGAAGCTTGGTTTGGGATTTAAGCGGCTACACCTTC. Protein product: CARSLVWDLSGYTF.

The chain employs TRBV6-1 and TRBJ2-2; 7 bases are shared with TRBD1. Germline V gene data show CDR1 as MNHNS and CDR2 as SASEGT. V was pared by 6 bases and J by 5 bases, with 6 bases of the junction left unmatched. The CDR3 covers 14 residues. The CDR3 sequence: CASSGDSTTGELFF. The CDR3 coding sequence is TGTGCCAGCAGCGGGGACAGCACAACCGGGGAGCTGTTTTTT.

This clonotype showed up just a few times. The rearrangement uses TRBV30 and TRBJ1-3; 9 positions match TRBD1. The CDR3 has 15 amino acids. Germline-derived CDR1 and CDR2 are GTSNPN and SVGIG (reference sequence). Trimming cost V 5 bases and J 4 bases; bases outside gene matches: 9. The CDR3 region is CAWGPGTGFGNTIYF. The CDR3 DNA reads as TGTGCCTGGGGTCCCGGGACAGGGTTCGGAAACACCATATATTTT.

This clonotype was detected only once. The V call is TRBV20-1, the J call TRBJ2-5; weak D call: TRBD1 (5 bases). V was cut by 3 bases and J by 2 bases, with 10 bases left in between. This CDR3 is 13 amino acids long. Germline CDR1 is DFQATT and CDR2 is SNEGSKA (reference sequence). The CDR3 loop is CSASPPGQETQYF. The CDR3, as DNA: TGCAGTGCTAGCCCTCCAGGGCAAGAGACCCAGTACTTC.

The chain links TRBV5-6 to TRBJ1-1; no clear D. The CDR3 length is 17 residues. V was pared by 1 base and J by 1 base, with 17 bases between. Germline assignment: CDR1 SGHDT and CDR2 YYEEEE. This CDR3 is CASSLLGSVSENTEAFF. CDR3 bases: TGTGCCAGCAGCTTGTTGGGCTCCGTGTCGGAGAACACTGAAGCTTTCTTT.

The genes are TRBV6-1 and TRBJ2-7, with 8 bases matching TRBD1. Per the germline V gene, CDR1 is MNHNS and CDR2 is SASEGT. V was pared by 7 bases and J by 5 bases, with 7 bases of the junction left unmatched. The CDR3 totals 13 residues. The chain's CDR3 is CASTMTGVNEQYF. The CDR3, as DNA: TGTGCCAGCACCATGACAGGGGTGAACGAGCAGTACTTC.

The chain recombines TRBV11-3 with TRBJ2-2, with D possibly TRBD2 on 6 matching bases. There are 15 residues in the CDR3. V lost 5 bases and J 3 bases, leaving 13 bases between the germline ends. The V gene's germline CDR1 is SGHNT and CDR2 YENEEA. CDR3 sequence reads: CASSLGLTDTGELFF. The DNA for the CDR3 is TGTGCCAGCAGCCTGGGACTTACTGACACCGGGGAGCTGTTTTTT.

The chain joins TRBV6-1 to TRBJ1-2; D remains ambiguous. The germline CDR1 and CDR2 sequences are MNHNS and SASEGT. Trimming shortened V by 2 bases and J by 4 bases, and 17 bases separated the two germline ends. The CDR3 has 16 residues. CDR3 coding DNA: TGTGCCAGCAGTGAACCTCCCCGTCTAATGGGCTATGGCTACACCTTC. Translated, it gives CASSEPPRLMGYGYTF.

The V gene is TRBV19, the J gene TRBJ2-1, with D possibly being TRBD1 (6 bases). V lost 5 bases and J lost 0, with 11 bases in between. The CDR3 is made up of 15 amino acids. Germline V lookup: CDR1 LNHDA, CDR2 SQIVND (reference sequence). The CDR3 nucleotides read TGTGCCAGTAGTCAGGACAGCAGCTCCTACAATGAGCAGTTCTTC. It is translated as CASSQDSSSYNEQFF.

This clonotype occurred once. V gene TRBV25-1 combines with J gene TRBJ1-2, with D hard to call. Trimming removed 3 bases at V and 6 bases at J, with 5 bases between. CDR3 size: 11 residues. Germline CDR1 and CDR2: MGHDK and SYGVNS. The CDR3 region has the DNA TGTGCCAGCAGTGATGCGAATGGCTACACCTTC. It is translated as CASSDANGYTF.

This chain connects TRBV10-3 to TRBJ2-5, with TRBD1 as a possible D gene (5 bases). CDR3 length: 11 residues. Between the trimmed V and J ends, which lost 9 bases and 4 bases, there was a span of 9 bases. Per the germline V gene, CDR1 is ENHRY and CDR2 is SYGVKD. The DNA of the CDR3 is TGTGCCATTGGACAACCAGAGACCCAGTACTTC. It is translated as CAIGQPETQYF.

The chain has TRBV2 and TRBJ1-1; no reliable D call. CDR3 length equals 13 residues. V lost 8 bases to trimming and J lost 0 bases, with 10 bases between them. Germline V lookup: CDR1 SNHLY, CDR2 FYNNEI. The CDR3 region has the DNA TGTGCCAGCTGGAAAGACTTGAACACTGAAGCTTTCTTT. Its translation is CASWKDLNTEAFF.